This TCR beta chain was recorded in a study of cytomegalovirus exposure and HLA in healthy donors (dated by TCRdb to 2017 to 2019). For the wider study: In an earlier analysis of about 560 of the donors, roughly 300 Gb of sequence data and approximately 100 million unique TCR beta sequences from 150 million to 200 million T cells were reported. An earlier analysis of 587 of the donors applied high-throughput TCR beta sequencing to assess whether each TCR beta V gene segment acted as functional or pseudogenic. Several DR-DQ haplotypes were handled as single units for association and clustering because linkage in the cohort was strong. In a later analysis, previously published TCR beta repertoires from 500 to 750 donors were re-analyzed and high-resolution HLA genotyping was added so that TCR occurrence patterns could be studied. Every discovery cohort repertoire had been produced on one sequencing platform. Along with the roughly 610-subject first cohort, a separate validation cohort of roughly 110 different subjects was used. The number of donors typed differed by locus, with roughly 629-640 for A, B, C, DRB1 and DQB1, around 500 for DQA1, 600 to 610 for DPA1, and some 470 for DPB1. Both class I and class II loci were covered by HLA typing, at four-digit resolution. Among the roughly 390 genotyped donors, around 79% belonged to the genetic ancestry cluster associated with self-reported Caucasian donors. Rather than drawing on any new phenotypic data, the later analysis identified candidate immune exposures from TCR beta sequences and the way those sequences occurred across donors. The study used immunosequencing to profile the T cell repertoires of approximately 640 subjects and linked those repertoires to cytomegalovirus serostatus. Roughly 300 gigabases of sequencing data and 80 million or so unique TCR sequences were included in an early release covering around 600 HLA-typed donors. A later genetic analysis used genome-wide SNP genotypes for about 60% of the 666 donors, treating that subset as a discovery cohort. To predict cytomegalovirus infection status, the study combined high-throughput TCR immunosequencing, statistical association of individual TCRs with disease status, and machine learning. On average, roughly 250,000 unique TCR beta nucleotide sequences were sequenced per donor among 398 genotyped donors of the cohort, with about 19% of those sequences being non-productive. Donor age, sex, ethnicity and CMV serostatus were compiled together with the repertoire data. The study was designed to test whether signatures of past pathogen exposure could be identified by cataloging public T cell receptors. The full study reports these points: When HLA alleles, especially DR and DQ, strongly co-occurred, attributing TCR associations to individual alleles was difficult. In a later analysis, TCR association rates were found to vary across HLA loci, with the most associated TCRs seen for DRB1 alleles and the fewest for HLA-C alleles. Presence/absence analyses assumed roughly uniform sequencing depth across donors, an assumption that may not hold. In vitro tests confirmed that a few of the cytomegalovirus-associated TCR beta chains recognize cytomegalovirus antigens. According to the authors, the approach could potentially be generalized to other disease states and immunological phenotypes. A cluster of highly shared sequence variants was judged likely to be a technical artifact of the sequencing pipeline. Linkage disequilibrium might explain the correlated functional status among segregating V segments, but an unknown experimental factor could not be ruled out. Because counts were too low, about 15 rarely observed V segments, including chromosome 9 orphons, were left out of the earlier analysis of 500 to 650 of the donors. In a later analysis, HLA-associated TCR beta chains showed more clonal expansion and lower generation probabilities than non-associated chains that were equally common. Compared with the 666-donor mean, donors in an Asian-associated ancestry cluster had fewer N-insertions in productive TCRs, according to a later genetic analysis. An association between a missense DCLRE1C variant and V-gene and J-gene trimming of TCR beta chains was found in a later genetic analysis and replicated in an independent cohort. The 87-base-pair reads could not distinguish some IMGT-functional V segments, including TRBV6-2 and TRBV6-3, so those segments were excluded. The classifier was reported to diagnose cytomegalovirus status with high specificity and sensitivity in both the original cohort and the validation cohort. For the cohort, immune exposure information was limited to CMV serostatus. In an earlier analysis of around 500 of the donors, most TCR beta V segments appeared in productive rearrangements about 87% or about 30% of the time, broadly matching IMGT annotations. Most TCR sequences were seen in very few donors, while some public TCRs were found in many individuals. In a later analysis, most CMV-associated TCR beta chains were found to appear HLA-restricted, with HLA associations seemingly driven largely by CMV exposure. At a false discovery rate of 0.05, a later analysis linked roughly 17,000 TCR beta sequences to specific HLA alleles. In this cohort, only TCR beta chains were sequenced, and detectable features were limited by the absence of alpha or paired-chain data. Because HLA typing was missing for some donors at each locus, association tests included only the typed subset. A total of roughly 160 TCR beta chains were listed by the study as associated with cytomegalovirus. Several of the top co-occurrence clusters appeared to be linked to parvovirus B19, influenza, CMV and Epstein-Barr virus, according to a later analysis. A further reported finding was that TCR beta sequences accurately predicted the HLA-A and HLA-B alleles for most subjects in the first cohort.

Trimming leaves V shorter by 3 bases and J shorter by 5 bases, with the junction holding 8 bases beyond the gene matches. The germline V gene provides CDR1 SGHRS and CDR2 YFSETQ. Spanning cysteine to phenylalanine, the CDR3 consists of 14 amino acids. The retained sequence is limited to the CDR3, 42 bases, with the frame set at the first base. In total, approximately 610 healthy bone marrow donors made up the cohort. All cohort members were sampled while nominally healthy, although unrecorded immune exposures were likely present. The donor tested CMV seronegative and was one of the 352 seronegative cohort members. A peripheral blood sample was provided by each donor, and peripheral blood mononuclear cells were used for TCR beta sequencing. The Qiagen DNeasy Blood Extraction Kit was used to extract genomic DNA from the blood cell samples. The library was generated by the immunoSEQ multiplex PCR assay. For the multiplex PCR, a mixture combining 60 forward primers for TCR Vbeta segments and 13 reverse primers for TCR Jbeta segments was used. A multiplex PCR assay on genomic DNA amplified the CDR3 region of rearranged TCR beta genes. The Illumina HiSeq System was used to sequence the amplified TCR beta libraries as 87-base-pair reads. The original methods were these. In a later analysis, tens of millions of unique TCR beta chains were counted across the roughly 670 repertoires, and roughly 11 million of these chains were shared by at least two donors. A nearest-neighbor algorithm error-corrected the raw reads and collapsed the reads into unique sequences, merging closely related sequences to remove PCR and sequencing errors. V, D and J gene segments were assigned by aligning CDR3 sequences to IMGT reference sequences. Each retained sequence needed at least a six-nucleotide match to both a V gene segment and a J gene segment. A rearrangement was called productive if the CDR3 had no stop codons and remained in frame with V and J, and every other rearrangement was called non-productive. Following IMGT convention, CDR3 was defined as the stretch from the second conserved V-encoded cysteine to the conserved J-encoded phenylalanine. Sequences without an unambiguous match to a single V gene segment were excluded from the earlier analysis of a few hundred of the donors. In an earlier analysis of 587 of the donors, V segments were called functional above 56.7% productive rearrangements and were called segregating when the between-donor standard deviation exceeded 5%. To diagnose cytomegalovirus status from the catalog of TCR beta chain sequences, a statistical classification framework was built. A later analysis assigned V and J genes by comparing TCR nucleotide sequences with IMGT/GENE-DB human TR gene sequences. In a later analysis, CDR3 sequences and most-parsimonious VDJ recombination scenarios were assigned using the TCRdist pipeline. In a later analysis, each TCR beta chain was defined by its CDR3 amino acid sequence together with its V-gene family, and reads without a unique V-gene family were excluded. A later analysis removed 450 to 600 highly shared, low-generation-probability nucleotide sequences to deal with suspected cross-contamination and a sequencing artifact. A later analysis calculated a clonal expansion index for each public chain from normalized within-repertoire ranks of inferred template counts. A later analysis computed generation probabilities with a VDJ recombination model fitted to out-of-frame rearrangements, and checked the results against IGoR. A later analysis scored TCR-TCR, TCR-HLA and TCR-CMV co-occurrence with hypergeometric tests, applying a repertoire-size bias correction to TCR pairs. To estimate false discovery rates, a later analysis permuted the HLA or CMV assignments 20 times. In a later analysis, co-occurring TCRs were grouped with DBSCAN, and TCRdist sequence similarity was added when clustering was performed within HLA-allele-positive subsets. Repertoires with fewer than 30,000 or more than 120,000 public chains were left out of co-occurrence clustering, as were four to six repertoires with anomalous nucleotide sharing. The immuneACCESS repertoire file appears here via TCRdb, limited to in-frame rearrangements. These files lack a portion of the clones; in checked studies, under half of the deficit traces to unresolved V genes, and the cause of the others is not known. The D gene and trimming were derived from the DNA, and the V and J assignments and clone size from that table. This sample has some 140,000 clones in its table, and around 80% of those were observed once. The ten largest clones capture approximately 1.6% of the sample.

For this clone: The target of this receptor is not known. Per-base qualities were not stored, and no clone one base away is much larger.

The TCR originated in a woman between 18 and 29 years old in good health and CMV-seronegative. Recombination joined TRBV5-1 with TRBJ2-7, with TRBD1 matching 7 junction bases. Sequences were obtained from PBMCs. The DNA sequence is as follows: TGCGCCAGCAGCTCTGCAAACAGGGGACACGAGCAGTACTTC. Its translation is CASSSANRGHEQYF.